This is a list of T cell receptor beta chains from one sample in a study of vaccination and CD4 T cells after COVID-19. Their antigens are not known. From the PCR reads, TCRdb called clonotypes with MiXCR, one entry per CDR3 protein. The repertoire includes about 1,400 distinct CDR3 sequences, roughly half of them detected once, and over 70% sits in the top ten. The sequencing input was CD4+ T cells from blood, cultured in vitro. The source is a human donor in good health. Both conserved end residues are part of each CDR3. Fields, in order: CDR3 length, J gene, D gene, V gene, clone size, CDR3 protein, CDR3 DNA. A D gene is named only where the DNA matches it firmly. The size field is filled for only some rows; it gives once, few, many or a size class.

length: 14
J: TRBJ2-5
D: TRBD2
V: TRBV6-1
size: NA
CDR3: CASNTRGARETQYF
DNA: TGTGCCAGCAATACGCGGGGGGCCCGGGAGACCCAGTACTTC

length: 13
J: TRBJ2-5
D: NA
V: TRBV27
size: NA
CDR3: CASSLSLQETQYF
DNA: TGTGCCAGCAGTTTATCCCTGCAAGAGACCCAGTACTTC

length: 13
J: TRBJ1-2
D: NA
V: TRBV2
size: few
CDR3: CASSERVGGGYTF
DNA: TGTGCCAGCAGTGAAAGGGTCGGGGGTGGCTACACCTTC

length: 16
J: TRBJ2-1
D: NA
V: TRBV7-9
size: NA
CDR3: CASSSTREGWFGEQFF
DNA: TGTGCCAGCAGCTCAACCCGGGAAGGGTGGTTCGGTGAGCAGTTCTTC

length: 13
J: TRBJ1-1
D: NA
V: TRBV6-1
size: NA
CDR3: CASRPERNTEAFF
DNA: TGTGCCAGCAGACCGGAGAGGAACACTGAAGCTTTCTTT

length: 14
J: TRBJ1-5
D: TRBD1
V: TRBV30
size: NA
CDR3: CAWDLGTGNQPQHF
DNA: TGTGCCTGGGATCTAGGGACAGGGAATCAGCCCCAGCATTTT

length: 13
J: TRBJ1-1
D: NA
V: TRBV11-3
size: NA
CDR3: CASSLEANTEAFF
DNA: TGTGCCAGCAGCTTAGAGGCGAACACTGAAGCTTTCTTT

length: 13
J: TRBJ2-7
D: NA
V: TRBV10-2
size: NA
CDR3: CASSWEAGYEQYF
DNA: TGCGCCAGCAGCTGGGAAGCCGGCTACGAGCAGTACTTC

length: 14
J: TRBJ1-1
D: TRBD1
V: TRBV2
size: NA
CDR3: CASSRQGRNTEAFF
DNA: TGTGCCAGCAGCCGACAGGGTCGGAACACTGAAGCTTTCTTT

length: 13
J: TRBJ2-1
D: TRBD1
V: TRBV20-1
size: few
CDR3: CSARAGTGNEQFF
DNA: TGCAGTGCTAGAGCCGGGACAGGGAATGAGCAGTTCTTC

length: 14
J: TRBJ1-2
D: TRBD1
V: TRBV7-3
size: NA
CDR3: CASSPTGVSYGYTF
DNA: TGTGCCAGCAGCCCCACAGGGGTTTCCTATGGCTACACCTTC

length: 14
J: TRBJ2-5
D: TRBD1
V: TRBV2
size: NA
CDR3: CASSGQGGFETQYF
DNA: TGTGCCAGCAGTGGACAGGGCGGTTTTGAGACCCAGTACTTC

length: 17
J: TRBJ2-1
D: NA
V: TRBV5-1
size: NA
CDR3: CASSLTGRSLPYNEQFF
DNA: TGCGCCAGCAGCTTGACAGGTCGCAGTCTCCCTTACAATGAGCAGTTCTTC

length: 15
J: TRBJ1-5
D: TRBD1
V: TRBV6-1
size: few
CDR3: CASSERETGYQPQHF
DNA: TGTGCCAGCAGTGAAAGGGAGACAGGGTATCAGCCCCAGCATTTT

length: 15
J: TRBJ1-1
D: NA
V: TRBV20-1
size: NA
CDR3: CSARSGQGHYTEAFF
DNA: TGCAGTGCTAGGTCCGGGCAGGGTCATTACACTGAAGCTTTCTTT

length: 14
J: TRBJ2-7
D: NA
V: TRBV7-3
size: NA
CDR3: CASSLTGSSYEQYF
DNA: TGTGCCAGCAGCTTAACCGGGAGCTCCTACGAGCAGTACTTC

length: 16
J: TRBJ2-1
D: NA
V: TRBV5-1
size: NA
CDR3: CASSAVATLFYNEQFF
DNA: TGCGCCAGCAGCGCCGTAGCGACCCTCTTCTACAATGAGCAGTTCTTC

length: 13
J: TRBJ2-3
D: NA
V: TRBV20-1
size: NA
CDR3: CSASSTTRDTQYF
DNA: TGCAGTGCTAGTTCTACCACACGGGATACGCAGTATTTT

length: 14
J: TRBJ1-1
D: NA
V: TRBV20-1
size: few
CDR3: CSASTTGVLNEAFF
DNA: TGCAGTGCTTCGACGACAGGCGTACTGAATGAAGCTTTCTTT

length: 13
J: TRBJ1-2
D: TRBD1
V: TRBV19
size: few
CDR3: CASSAGQIYGYTF
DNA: TGTGCCAGTAGTGCGGGACAGATCTATGGCTACACCTTC

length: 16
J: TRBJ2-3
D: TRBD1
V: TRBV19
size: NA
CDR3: CASSMTGDQVGDTQYF
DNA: TGTGCCAGTAGTATGACAGGGGACCAGGTAGGAGATACGCAGTATTTT

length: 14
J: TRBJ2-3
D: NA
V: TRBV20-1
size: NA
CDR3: CSARVLAGGDTQYF
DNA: TGCAGTGCTAGAGTACTGGCAGGGGGGGATACGCAGTATTTT

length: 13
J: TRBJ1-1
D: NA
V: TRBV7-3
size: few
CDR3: CASSSAAGTEAFF
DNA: TGTGCCAGCAGCTCAGCCGCAGGGACTGAAGCTTTCTTT

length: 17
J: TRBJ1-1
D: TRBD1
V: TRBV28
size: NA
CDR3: CASSSIMRGRGPGEAFF
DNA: TGTGCCAGCAGTTCAATTATGCGGGGGAGGGGGCCTGGGGAAGCTTTCTTT

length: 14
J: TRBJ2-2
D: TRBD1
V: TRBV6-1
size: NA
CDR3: CASTGQVNTGELFF
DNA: TGTGCCAGCACCGGACAGGTGAACACCGGGGAGCTGTTTTTT

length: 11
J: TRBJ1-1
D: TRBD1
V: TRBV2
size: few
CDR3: CATWGQDEAFF
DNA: TGTGCCACCTGGGGACAGGACGAAGCTTTCTTT

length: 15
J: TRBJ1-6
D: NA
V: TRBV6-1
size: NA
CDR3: CASVSRGSYNSPLHF
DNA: TGTGCCAGCGTATCGCGGGGTTCCTATAATTCACCCCTCCACTTT

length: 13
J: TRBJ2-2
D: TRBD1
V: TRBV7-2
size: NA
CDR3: CASSPQGAGELFF
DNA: TGTGCCAGCAGCCCGCAGGGGGCCGGGGAGCTGTTTTTT

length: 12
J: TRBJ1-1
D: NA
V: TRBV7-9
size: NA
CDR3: CASSSRTGQAFF
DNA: TGTGCCAGCAGCTCCCGGACCGGCCAAGCTTTCTTT

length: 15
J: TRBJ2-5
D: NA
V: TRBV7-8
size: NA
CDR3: CASRPEGAAGETQYF
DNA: TGTGCCAGCAGACCAGAAGGGGCCGCTGGAGAGACCCAGTACTTC

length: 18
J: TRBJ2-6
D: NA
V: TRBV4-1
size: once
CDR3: CASSQEGALNSGANVLTF
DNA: TGCGCCAGCAGCCAAGAAGGTGCGCTTAACTCTGGGGCCAACGTCCTGACTTTC

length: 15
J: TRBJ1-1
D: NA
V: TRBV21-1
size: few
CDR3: CASSLGQGQNTEAFF
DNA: TGTGCCAGCAGCTTGGGACAGGGGCAGAACACTGAAGCTTTCTTT

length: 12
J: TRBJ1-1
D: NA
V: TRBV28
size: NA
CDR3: CASRTGNTEAFF
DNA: TGTGCCAGCCGCACAGGGAACACTGAAGCTTTCTTT

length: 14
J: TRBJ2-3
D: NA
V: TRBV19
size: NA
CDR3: CASSIRTGTDTQYF
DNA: TGTGCCAGTAGTATTAGGACAGGCACAGATACGCAGTATTTT

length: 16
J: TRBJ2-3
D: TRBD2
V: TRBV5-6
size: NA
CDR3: CASSLVRSGRGDTQYF
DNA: TGTGCCAGCAGCCTGGTGAGGAGCGGGAGGGGAGATACGCAGTATTTT

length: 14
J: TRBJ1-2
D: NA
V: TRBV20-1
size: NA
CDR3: CSAIPGSFGYGYTF
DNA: TGCAGTGCTATCCCGGGGAGCTTTGGCTATGGCTACACCTTC

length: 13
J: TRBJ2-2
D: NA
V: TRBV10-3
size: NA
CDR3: CAISDRGNGELFF
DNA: TGTGCCATCAGTGACAGGGGTAACGGGGAGCTGTTTTTT

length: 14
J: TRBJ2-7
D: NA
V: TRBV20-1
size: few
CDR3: CSAGARYSSYEQYF
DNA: TGCAGTGCGGGCGCCCGTTACAGCTCCTACGAGCAGTACTTC

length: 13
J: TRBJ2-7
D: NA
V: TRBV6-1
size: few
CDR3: CASRRTLTYEQYF
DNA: TGTGCCAGCAGACGGACCTTAACCTACGAGCAGTACTTC

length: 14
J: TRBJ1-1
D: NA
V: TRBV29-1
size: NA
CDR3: CSVEVGGMNTEAFF
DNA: TGCAGCGTTGAAGTTGGGGGGATGAACACTGAAGCTTTCTTT

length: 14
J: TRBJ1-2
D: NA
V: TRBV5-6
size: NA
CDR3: CASSLMPPPYGYTF
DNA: TGTGCCAGCAGCTTGATGCCACCCCCCTATGGCTACACCTTC

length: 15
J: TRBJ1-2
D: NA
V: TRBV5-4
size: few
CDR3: CASSSHKTLNYGYTF
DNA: TGTGCCAGCAGCTCCCACAAGACACTTAACTATGGCTACACCTTC

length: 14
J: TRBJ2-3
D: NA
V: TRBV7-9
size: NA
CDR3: CASSLASRLHTQYF
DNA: TGTGCCAGCAGCTTAGCTAGTCGACTGCATACGCAGTATTTT

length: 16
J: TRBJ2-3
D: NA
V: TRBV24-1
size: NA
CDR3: CATSDFRAASAYVQYF
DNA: TGTGCCACCAGTGATTTTCGGGCGGCTAGCGCATATGTGCAGTATTTT

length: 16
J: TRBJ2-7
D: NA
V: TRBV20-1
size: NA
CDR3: CSASPDRPAKSYEQYF
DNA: TGCAGTGCTAGTCCCGACAGGCCCGCGAAGTCCTACGAGCAGTACTTC

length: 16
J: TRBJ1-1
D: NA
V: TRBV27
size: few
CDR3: CASSLLNGIRRTEAFF
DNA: TGTGCCAGCAGTTTATTGAACGGCATCAGACGGACTGAAGCTTTCTTT

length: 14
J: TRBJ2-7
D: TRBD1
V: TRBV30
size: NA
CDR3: CAWSVGQGTYEQYF
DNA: TGTGCCTGGAGTGTAGGACAGGGGACCTACGAGCAGTACTTC

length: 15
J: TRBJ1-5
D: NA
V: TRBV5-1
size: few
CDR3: CASSSSGPKSGPQHF
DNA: TGCGCCAGCAGCTCTTCAGGTCCAAAAAGCGGGCCCCAGCATTTT